This entry lists 5 T cell receptor beta chains sequenced from one sample in a study of T cell repertoires in cytomegalovirus infection. Their antigens are not known. TCRdb redid the calling of the reads with MiXCR, one entry per CDR3 protein. Of about 920,000 distinct CDR3 sequences listed, about 33% are singletons. The specimen comprised cultured CD8+ T cells from PBMCs, sampled from culture after CMV antigen stimulation. The receptors here all came from a human donor in good health (CMV status not recorded). Some clones in this sample may be carry-over from other donors' samples.

This clonotype was picked up a small number of times. The gene calls are TRBV2 and TRBJ2-5; TRBD1 matches 9 bases. V gave up 5 bases and J gave up 0 bases; unmatched junction bases: 10. This CDR3 region has 17 residues. Germline V gene lookup returns CDR1 SNHLY and CDR2 FYNNEI. The CDR3 DNA is TGTGCCAGCAGTACCGAAACAGGGGGCCTGTACCAAGAGACCCAGTACTTC. Translated, it gives CASSTETGGLYQETQYF. The whole variable domain, remainder taken from reference TRBV2 and TRBJ2-5, is EPEVTQTPSHQVTQMGQEVILRCVPISNHLYFYWYRQILGQKVEFLVSFYNNEISEKSEIFDDQFSVERPDGSNFTLKIRSTKLEDSAMYFCASSTETGGLYQETQYFGPGTRLLVL.

The CDR3 spells CASSIGRQGPPRSYTF. For the CDR3, the DNA is TGTGCCAGTAGTATAGGCCGACAGGGGCCACCCAGGAGCTACACCTTC. The chain links TRBV19 to TRBJ1-2, with TRBD1 matching over 8 bases. CDR1 is LNHDA, CDR2 SQIVND, per germline (reference sequence). V was pared by 1 base and J by 9 bases, with 13 bases of the junction left unmatched. The CDR3 is 16 amino acids.

The table lists this clonotype with many counts. CDR3 region: CASSFGTVEKLFF. CDR3 DNA: TGTGCCAGCAGTTTCGGGACAGTTGAAAAACTGTTTTTT. The genes are TRBV27 and TRBJ1-4, with 7 nucleotides matching TRBD1. After removal of 3 bases from V and 7 bases from J, the junction contained 2 bases not matched to a gene. Germline V lookup: CDR1 MNHEY, CDR2 SMNVEV (reference sequence). CDR3 length: 13 amino acids.

The chain couples TRBV13 to TRBJ2-1; D might be TRBD2 (6 bases). Between the trimmed V and J ends, which lost 9 bases and 0 bases, there was a span of 15 bases. The CDR3 is 15 amino acids. Germline CDR1 reads PRHDT; CDR2 reads FYEKMQ (reference sequence). Here the CDR3 DNA reads TGTGCCAGTAAGGCGGGGACGAGCTCCTACAATGAGCAGTTCTTC. Its protein is CASKAGTSSYNEQFF. Together with reference TRBV13 and TRBJ2-1, the CDR3 gives the full variable domain: AAGVIQSPRHLIKEKRETATLKCYPIPRHDTVYWYQQGPGQDPQFLISFYEKMQSDKGSIPDRFSAQQFSDYHSELNMSSLELGDSALYFCASKAGTSSYNEQFFGPGTRLTVL.

The J gene is TRBJ2-2, the V gene TRBV19, with D possibly matching TRBD1 (5 bases). V was shortened by 0 bases and J by 2 bases, with 10 bases between the two germline ends. Germline V lookup: CDR1 LNHDA, CDR2 SQIVND (reference sequence). The CDR3 runs to 16 residues. CDR3 protein: CASSIDLDSNTGELFF. The CDR3 DNA reads as TGTGCCAGTAGTATAGACCTCGACAGCAACACCGGGGAGCTGTTTTTT.